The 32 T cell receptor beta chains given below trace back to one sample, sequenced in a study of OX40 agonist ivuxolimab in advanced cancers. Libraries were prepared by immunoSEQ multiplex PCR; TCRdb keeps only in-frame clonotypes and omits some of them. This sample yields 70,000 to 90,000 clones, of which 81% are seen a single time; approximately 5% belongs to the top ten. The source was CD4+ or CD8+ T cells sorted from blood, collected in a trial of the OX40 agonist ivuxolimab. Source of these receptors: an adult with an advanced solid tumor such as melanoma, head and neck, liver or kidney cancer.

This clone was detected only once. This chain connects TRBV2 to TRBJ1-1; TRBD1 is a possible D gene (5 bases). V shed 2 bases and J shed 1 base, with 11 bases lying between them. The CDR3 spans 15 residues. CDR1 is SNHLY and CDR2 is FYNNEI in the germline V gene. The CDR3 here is CASSEYGQGNTEAFF. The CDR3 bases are TGTGCCAGCAGTGAATATGGGCAGGGGAACACTGAAGCTTTCTTT.

CDR3 nucleotides: TGTGCCAGCAGCTTGGTCACAGAAGAGACCCAGTACTTC. Translating it yields CASSLVTEETQYF. The J gene is TRBJ2-5, the V gene TRBV7-3; D is unclear. The CDR3 length is 13 residues. Germline V CDR1 and CDR2: SGHTA, FQGTGA. V was clipped by 3 bases and J by 3 bases, with 8 bases between them.

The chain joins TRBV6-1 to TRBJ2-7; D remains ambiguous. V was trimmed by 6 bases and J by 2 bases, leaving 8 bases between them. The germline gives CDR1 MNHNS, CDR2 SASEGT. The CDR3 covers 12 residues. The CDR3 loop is CASRTNTYEQYF. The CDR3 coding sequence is TGTGCCAGCAGGACAAACACCTACGAGCAGTACTTC.

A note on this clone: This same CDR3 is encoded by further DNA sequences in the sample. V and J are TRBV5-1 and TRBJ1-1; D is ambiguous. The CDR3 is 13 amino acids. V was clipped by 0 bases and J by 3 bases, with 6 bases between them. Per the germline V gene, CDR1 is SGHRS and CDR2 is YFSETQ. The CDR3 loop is CASSLDGYTEAFF. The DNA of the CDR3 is TGCGCCAGCAGCTTGGACGGGTACACTGAAGCTTTCTTT.

The CDR3 bases are TGCGCCAGCAGCCAGGCTAGGCAGGACGAGCAGTACTTC. It specifies CASSQARQDEQYF. The V call is TRBV4-1, the J call TRBJ2-7, with D uncertain. The CDR3 contains 13 residues. Looked up from germline, CDR1 is MGHRA and CDR2 is YSYEKL. V was clipped by 3 bases and J by 5 bases, with 11 bases between them.

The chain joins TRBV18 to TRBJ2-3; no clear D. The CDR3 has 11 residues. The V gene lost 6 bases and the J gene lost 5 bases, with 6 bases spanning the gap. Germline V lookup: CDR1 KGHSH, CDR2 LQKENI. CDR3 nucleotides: TGTGCCAGCTCGCTCATAGATACGCAGTATTTT. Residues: CASSLIDTQYF.

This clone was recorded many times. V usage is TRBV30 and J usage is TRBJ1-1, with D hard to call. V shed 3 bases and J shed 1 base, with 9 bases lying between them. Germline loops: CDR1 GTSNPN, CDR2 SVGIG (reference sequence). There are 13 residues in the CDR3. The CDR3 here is CAWSALQNTEAFF. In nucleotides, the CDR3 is TGTGCCTGGAGCGCCCTCCAGAACACTGAAGCTTTCTTT.

Written as DNA, the CDR3 is TGCGCCAGCAGCCAATACTACAGGGACGGTCAGCCCCAGCATTTT. Protein product: CASSQYYRDGQPQHF. The chain carries TRBV4-1 and TRBJ1-5; possibly TRBD1 for D (6 bases). The germline CDR1 and CDR2 sequences are MGHRA and YSYEKL. The CDR3 loop spans 15 amino acids. V was trimmed by 2 bases and J by 6 bases, leaving 14 bases between them.

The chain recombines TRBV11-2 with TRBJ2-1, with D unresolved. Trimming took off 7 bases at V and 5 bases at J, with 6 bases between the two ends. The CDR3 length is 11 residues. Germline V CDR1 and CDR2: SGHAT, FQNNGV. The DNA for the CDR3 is TGTGCCAGCAAGATGAACAATGAGCAGTTCTTC. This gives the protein CASKMNNEQFF. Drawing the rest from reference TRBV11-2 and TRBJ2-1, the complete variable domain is EAGVAQSPRYKIIEKRQSVAFWCNPISGHATLYWYQQILGQGPKLLIQFQNNGVVDDSQLPKDRFSAERLKGVDSTLKIQPAKLEDSAVYLCASKMNNEQFFGPGTRLTVL.

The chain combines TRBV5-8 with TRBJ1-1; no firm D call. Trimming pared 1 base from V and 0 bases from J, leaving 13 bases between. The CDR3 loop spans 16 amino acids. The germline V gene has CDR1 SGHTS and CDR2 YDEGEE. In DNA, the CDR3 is TGTGCCAGCAGCTTGAATGGGGTAGTGGTGAACACTGAAGCTTTCTTT. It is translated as CASSLNGVVVNTEAFF.

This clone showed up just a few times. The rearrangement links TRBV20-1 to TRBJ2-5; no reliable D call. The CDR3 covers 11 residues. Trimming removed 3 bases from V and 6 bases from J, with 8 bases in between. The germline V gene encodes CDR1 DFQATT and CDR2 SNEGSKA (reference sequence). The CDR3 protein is CSASPGQTQYF. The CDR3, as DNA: TGCAGTGCTAGCCCCGGACAGACCCAGTACTTC.

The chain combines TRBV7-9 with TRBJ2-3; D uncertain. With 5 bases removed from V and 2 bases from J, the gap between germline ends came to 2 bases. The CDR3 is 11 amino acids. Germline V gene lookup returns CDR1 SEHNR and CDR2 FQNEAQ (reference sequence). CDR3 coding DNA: TGTGCCAGCAGCACCACAGATACGCAGTATTTT. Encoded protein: CASSTTDTQYF.

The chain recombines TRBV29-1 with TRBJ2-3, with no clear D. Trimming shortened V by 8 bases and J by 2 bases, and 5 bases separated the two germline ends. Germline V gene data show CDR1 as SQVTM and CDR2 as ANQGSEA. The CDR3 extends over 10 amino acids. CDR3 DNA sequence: TGCAGCACTAACACAGATACGCAGTATTTT. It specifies CSTNTDTQYF.

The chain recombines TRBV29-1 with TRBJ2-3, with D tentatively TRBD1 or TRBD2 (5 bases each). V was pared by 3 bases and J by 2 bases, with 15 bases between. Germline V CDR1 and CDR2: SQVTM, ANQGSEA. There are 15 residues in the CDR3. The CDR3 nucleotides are TGCAGCGTTGACAGGGTGAGGACTCACACAGATACGCAGTATTTT. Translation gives CSVDRVRTHTDTQYF.

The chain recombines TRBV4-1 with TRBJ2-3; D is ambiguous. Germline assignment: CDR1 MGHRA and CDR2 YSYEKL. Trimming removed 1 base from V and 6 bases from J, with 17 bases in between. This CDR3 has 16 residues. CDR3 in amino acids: CASSQVSSPSPDTQYF. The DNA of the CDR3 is TGCGCCAGCAGCCAAGTTTCCTCGCCCAGCCCGGATACGCAGTATTTT.

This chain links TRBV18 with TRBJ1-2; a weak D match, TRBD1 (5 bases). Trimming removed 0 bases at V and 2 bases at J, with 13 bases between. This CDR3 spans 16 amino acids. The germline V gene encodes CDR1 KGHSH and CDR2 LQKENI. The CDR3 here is CASSPPSQGENYGYTF. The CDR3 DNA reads TGTGCCAGCTCACCACCAAGTCAGGGAGAGAACTATGGCTACACCTTC.

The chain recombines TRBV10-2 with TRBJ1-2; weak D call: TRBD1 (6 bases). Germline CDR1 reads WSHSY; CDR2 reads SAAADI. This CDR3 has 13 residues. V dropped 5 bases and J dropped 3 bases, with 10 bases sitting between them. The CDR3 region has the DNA TGCGCCAGCAGTCACACAGGGTACTATGGCTACACCTTC. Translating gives CASSHTGYYGYTF.

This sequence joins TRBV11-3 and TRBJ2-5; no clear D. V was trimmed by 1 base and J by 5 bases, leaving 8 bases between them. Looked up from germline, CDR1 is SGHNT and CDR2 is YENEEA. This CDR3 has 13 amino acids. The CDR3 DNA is TGTGCCAGCAGCTTAGCTACATTTGAGACCCAGTACTTC. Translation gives CASSLATFETQYF.

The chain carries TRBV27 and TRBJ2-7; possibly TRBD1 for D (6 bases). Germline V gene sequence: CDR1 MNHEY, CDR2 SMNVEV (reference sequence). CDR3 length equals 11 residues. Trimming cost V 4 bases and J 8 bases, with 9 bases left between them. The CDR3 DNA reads TGTGCCAGCAGTTACGGACAGCAGCAGTACTTC. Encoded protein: CASSYGQQQYF.

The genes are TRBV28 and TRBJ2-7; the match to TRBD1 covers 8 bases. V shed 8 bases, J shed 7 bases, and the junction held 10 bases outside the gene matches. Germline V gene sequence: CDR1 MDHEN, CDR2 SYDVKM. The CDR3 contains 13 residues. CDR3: CASDDRGGWEQYF. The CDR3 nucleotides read TGTGCCAGCGACGACAGGGGCGGTTGGGAGCAGTACTTC.

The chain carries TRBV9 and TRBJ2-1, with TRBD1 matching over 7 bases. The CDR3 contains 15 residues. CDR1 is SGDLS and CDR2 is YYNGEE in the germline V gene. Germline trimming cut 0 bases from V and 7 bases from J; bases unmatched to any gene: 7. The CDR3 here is CASSVAQGFGNEQFF. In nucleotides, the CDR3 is TGTGCCAGCAGCGTAGCACAGGGGTTCGGGAATGAGCAGTTCTTC.

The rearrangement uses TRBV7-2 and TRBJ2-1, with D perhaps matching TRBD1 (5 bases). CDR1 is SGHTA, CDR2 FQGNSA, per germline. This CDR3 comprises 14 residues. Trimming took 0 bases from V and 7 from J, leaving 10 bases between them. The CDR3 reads CASSLAGVGNEQFF. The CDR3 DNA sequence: TGTGCCAGCAGCTTAGCAGGGGTTGGGAATGAGCAGTTCTTC.

The CDR3 sequence is CASSPGLAGVDEQYF. DNA of the CDR3: TGTGCCAGCAGTCCGGGACTAGCGGGAGTAGACGAGCAGTACTTC. The chain joins TRBV6-6 to TRBJ2-7; 14 nucleotides line up with TRBD2. Losses at the gene ends were 5 bases for V and 5 bases for J; bases not matched to a gene: 5. The CDR3 has 15 residues. Germline V lookup: CDR1 MNHNY, CDR2 SVGAGI (reference sequence).

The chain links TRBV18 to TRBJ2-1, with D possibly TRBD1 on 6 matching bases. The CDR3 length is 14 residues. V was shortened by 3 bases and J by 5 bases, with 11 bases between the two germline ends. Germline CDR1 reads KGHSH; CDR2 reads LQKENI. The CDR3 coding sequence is TGTGCCAGCTCACCCACACAGGGAAACAATGAGCAGTTCTTC. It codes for CASSPTQGNNEQFF.

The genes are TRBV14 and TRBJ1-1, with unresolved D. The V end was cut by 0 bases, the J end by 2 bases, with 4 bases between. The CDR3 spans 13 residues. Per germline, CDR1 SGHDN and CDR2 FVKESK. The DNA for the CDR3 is TGTGCCAGCAGCCAAGACCTTAACACTGAAGCTTTCTTT. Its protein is CASSQDLNTEAFF.

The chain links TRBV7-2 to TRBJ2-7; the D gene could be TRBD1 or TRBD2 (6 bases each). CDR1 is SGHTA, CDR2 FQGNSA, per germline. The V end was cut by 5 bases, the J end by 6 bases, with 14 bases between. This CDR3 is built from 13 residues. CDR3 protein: CASSRGWGAEQYF. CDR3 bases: TGTGCCAGCAGCCGTGGGTGGGGGGCCGAGCAGTACTTC.

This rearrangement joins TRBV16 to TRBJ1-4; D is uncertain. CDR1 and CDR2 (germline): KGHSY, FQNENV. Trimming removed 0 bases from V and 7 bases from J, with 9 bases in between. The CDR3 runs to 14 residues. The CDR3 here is CASSQSGISEKLFF. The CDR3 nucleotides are TGTGCCAGCAGCCAATCGGGGATCAGTGAAAAACTGTTTTTT.

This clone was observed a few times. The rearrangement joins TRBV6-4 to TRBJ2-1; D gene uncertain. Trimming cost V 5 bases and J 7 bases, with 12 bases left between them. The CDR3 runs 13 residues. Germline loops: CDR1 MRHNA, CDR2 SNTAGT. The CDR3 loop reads CASSPNPPNEQFF. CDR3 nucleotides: TGTGCCAGCAGTCCTAATCCGCCGAATGAGCAGTTCTTC.

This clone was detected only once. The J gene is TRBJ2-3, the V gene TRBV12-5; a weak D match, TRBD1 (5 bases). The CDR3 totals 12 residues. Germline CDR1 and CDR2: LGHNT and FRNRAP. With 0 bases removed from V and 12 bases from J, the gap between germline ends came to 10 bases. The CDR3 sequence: CASGLVPGLQYF. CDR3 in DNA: TGTGCTAGTGGTTTGGTACCAGGGTTACAGTATTTT.

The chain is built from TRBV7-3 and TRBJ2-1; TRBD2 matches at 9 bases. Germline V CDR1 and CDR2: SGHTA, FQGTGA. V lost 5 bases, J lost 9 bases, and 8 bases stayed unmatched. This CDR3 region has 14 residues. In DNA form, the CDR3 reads TGTGCCAGCAGCCCGCGGGGGGGATCTCCTGAGCAGTTCTTC. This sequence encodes CASSPRGGSPEQFF.

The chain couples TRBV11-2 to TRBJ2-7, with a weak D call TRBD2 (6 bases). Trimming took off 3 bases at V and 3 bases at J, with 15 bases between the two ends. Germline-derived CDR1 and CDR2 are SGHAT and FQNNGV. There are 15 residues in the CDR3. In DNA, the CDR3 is TGTGCCAGCAGCTTGTCGGGACTTTCCTACTACGAGCAGTACTTC. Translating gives CASSLSGLSYYEQYF.

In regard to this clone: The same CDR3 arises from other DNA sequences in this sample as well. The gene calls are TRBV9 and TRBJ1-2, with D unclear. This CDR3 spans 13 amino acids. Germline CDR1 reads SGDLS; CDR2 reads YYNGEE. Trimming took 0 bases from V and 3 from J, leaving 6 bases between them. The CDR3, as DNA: TGTGCCAGCAGCGTAGGAGGTGACTATGGCTACACCTTC. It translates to CASSVGGDYGYTF.